This TCR beta chain derives from a study of blood T cell repertoires in COVID-19. Study details: T cells, B-cell-depleted T cells, or PBMCs supplied cDNA or gDNA.

This clone was seen repeatedly, ten times or more. The authors' processing: Reference gene primer amplification in the assay estimated nucleated cell counts. Using immunoSEQ multiplex PCR, the repertoire was profiled, and TCRdb retains in-frame clones only, with some absent. The V and J calls and clone size come from that table; D and trimming were worked out from the DNA. The table includes about 86,000 clones, around 85% detected once. CDR1 is SGHDN and CDR2 is FVKESK in the germline V gene. Trimming removed 3 bases from V and 4 bases from J, with 13 bases in between. The CDR3 has 14 residues. The chain has TRBV14 and TRBJ2-7; no definite D call. The sequence was obtained from a man between 65 and 79 years old with acute or convalescent COVID-19. Sequenced input: peripheral blood. This CDR3 is CASSHIYRPYEQYV. The CDR3, as DNA: TGTGCCAGCAGCCATATTTACAGACCATACGAGCAGTACGTC.